These 21 T cell receptor beta chains were all obtained from the same sample, sequenced in a study of T cell responses to AZD1222 COVID-19 vaccine. Clones were read by immunoSEQ multiplex PCR, and TCRdb kept only the in-frame ones, dropping some. The data hold 160,000 or so clones, with 85% to 90% observed a single time. Sequences were derived from peripheral blood, sampled on day 0 of AZD1222 vaccination. The receptors derive from an adult in good health.

This clone was seen just once. The chain combines TRBV2 with TRBJ1-5; 7 bases agree with TRBD1. CDR3 length: 17 amino acids. V dropped 1 base and J dropped 0; count of bases not matched to a gene: 6. CDR1 is SNHLY and CDR2 is FYNNEI in the germline V gene. In nucleotides, the CDR3 is TGTGCCAGCAGTGAAGAGACAGGGCTGTTTAGCAATCAGCCCCAGCATTTT. Amino acids: CASSEETGLFSNQPQHF.

The chain employs TRBV9 and TRBJ2-3, with 8 bases matching TRBD2. CDR1 SGDLS and CDR2 YYNGEE come from the germline V gene. The trim removed 0 bases at V and 4 bases at J, leaving 7 bases unmatched. CDR3 length: 16 residues. CDR3 protein: CASSVGPGGTADTQYF. The DNA of the CDR3 is TGTGCCAGCAGCGTAGGTCCGGGAGGGACCGCAGATACGCAGTATTTT.

The chain carries TRBV5-1 and TRBJ1-6; weak D call: TRBD1 (6 bases). With 2 bases removed from V and 7 bases from J, the gap between germline ends came to 19 bases. The CDR3 is 17 residues long. The germline CDR1 and CDR2 sequences are SGHRS and YFSETQ. The CDR3 spells CASSLSGTSSGNSPLHF. CDR3 in DNA: TGCGCCAGCAGCTTATCCGGGACATCGAGTGGAAATTCACCCCTCCACTTT.

The rearrangement joins TRBV5-1 to TRBJ1-5; D is unclear. Germline V gives CDR1 SGHRS, CDR2 YFSETQ. Trimming took off 0 bases at V and 7 bases at J, with 11 bases between the two ends. The CDR3 runs 14 residues. The CDR3 nucleotides read TGCGCCAGCAGCTTGGTGTCTGGAGGACAGCCCCAGCATTTT. Its protein is CASSLVSGGQPQHF.

This chain links TRBV6-2 or TRBV6-3 with TRBJ1-6; 7 nucleotides align to TRBD1. This CDR3 is built from 17 residues. The V gene end was trimmed by 5 bases and the J gene end by 0 bases; junction bases not matched to a gene: 7. Germline values: CDR1 MNHEY, CDR2 SVGEGT. The CDR3 region is CASSARQGSSYNSPLHF. The CDR3 DNA reads TGTGCCAGCAGTGCCCGACAGGGCAGCTCCTATAATTCACCCCTCCACTTT.

CDR3 region: CASSQTPGGGGAFF. In nucleotides, the CDR3 is TGTGCCAGCAGCCAGACCCCCGGGGGGGGCGGGGCTTTCTTT. The rearrangement links TRBV3-1 (or the pseudogene TRBV3-2) to TRBJ1-1; weak D call: TRBD1 (6 bases). Germline V gene data show CDR1 as LGHDT and CDR2 as YNNKEL (reference sequence). The CDR3 spans 14 residues. The germline V and J ends were trimmed by 3 bases and 11 bases, with 19 bases remaining between them.

CDR3 coding DNA: TGTGCCAGCAGCTTGCTCTCAGAGTTTTGGTGGGCTTTCTTT. Its translation: CASSLLSEFWWAFF. This chain uses TRBV5-6 with TRBJ1-1, with D uncertain. CDR3 length: 14 residues. Trimming took 1 base from V and 11 from J, leaving 18 bases between them. Germline V gene lookup returns CDR1 SGHDT and CDR2 YYEEEE.

This clone came up once. V usage is TRBV18 and J usage is TRBJ1-1; no definite D call. This CDR3 contains 15 residues. Germline CDR1 reads KGHSH; CDR2 reads LQKENI. Deletions cut 4 bases from V and 4 bases from J, with 16 bases between. The CDR3 sequence is CASSQIQGQVTEAFF. CDR3 in DNA: TGTGCCAGCTCACAGATTCAAGGCCAAGTCACTGAAGCTTTCTTT.

The chain joins TRBV7-3 to TRBJ2-2, with D possibly being TRBD1 or TRBD2 (5 bases each). CDR1 and CDR2 from the germline V gene are SGHTA and FQGTGA. The CDR3 extends over 15 amino acids. Trimming took 5 bases from V and 1 from J, leaving 11 bases between them. CDR3 protein: CASSLATGNTGELFF. For the CDR3, the DNA is TGTGCCAGCAGCCTAGCCACAGGGAACACCGGGGAGCTGTTTTTT.

In its sample, this clone was seen a few times. This chain connects TRBV28 to TRBJ1-5; 7 nucleotides agree with TRBD1. The CDR3 is 13 amino acids. The V and J ends lost 5 bases and 6 bases, in that order; junction bases with no gene match: 4. Germline CDR1 and CDR2: MDHEN and SYDVKM. Here the CDR3 reads CASSGGGVQPQHF. The DNA for the CDR3 is TGTGCCAGCAGTGGAGGGGGCGTTCAGCCCCAGCATTTT.

J is TRBJ1-1 and V is TRBV10-3, with D hard to call. In germline, CDR1 is ENHRY, CDR2 SYGVKD. The CDR3 totals 14 residues. Trimming cost V 3 bases and J 0 bases, with 8 bases left between them. CDR3 region: CAISEQVMNTEAFF. DNA for the CDR3: TGTGCCATCAGTGAACAAGTTATGAACACTGAAGCTTTCTTT.

In nucleotides, the CDR3 is TGTGCCAGCAGTCCCGGTACCGGGTTCGGTCAGCCCCAGCATTTT. The encoded protein is CASSPGTGFGQPQHF. The rearrangement uses TRBV6-5 and TRBJ1-5; D call uncertain. Per germline, CDR1 MNHEY and CDR2 SVGAGI. The V and J ends lost 5 bases and 6 bases respectively, with 17 bases between them. The CDR3 length is 15 residues.

The chain uses TRBV5-4 and TRBJ1-1; possible D gene TRBD1, 6 bases. V was clipped by 4 bases and J by 1 base, with 8 bases between them. From germline, CDR1 is SGHNT and CDR2 YYREEE (reference sequence). The CDR3 runs 13 residues. The CDR3 protein is CASSQQGNTEAFF. In nucleotides, the CDR3 is TGTGCCAGCAGCCAACAGGGGAACACTGAAGCTTTCTTT.

CDR3 protein: CASSQDGRGDQPQHF. In DNA, the CDR3 is TGCGCCAGCAGCCAAGATGGGAGGGGTGATCAGCCCCAGCATTTT. The chain uses TRBV4-3 and TRBJ1-5; D perhaps matches TRBD1 (5 bases). Germline V gene sequence: CDR1 LGHNA, CDR2 YSLEER. The CDR3 spans 15 residues. V lost 0 bases and J lost 5, with 11 bases in between.

The chain links TRBV2 to TRBJ1-2, with D hard to call. This CDR3 contains 12 residues. Per germline, CDR1 SNHLY and CDR2 FYNNEI. Trimming took off 6 bases at V and 2 bases at J, with 7 bases between the two ends. In DNA form, the CDR3 reads TGTGCCAGCAGCATGTCGAACTATGGCTACACCTTC. This translates into CASSMSNYGYTF.

The gene calls are TRBV6-5 and TRBJ2-7, with 7 bases that match TRBD1. The CDR3 spans 15 residues. CDR1 is MNHEY and CDR2 is SVGAGI in the germline V gene. V lost 4 bases and J lost 0; bases outside the gene matches: 6. The CDR3: CASSLDRTSSYEQYF. The CDR3 nucleotides are TGTGCCAGCAGTTTGGACAGGACAAGCTCCTACGAGCAGTACTTC.

The chain carries TRBV28 and TRBJ1-6; D might be TRBD1 (6 bases). Looked up from germline, CDR1 is MDHEN and CDR2 is SYDVKM. The CDR3 covers 15 residues. V lost 3 bases and J 3 bases, leaving 9 bases between the germline ends. DNA for the CDR3: TGTGCCAGCAGTTTCCAGGGGAACTATAATTCACCCCTCCACTTT. It translates to CASSFQGNYNSPLHF.

V is TRBV5-1 and J is TRBJ2-7, with D perhaps matching TRBD1 (6 bases). This CDR3 spans 14 amino acids. Germline V CDR1 and CDR2: SGHRS, YFSETQ. The V end lost 1 base, the J end lost 1 base, and 9 bases lay between the germline ends. The CDR3 region has the DNA TGCGCCAGCAGCTTGCCAGGGGTTTCCTACGAGCAGTACTTC. Translated: CASSLPGVSYEQYF.

This chain links TRBV11-2 with TRBJ2-1, with 10 bases fitting TRBD2. Germline V gene lookup returns CDR1 SGHAT and CDR2 FQNNGV. The CDR3 contains 17 residues. J lost 0 bases, V lost 5 bases, and 7 bases had no gene match. CDR3 nucleotide sequence: TGTGCCAGCAGCCACCGACTAGCGGGCATCTCCTACAATGAGCAGTTCTTC. It is translated as CASSHRLAGISYNEQFF.

The chain joins TRBV28 to TRBJ1-6; perhaps TRBD1 as D (5 bases). The CDR3 is 16 residues long. V dropped 2 bases and J dropped 1 base, with 9 bases sitting between them. Per germline, CDR1 MDHEN and CDR2 SYDVKM. The CDR3 coding sequence is TGTGCCAGCAGTTTAATGTCAGGGTCCTATAATTCACCCCTCCACTTT. It codes for CASSLMSGSYNSPLHF.

The V and J genes are TRBV6-5 and TRBJ1-1; 10 bases map to TRBD1. With V trimmed by 6 bases and J by 8 bases, 12 bases remained unmatched. Germline V gene data show CDR1 as MNHEY and CDR2 as SVGAGI. The CDR3 is made up of 15 amino acids. CDR3 residues: CASRVDEGTGEEAFF. CDR3 sequence (DNA): TGTGCCAGCAGAGTTGACGAAGGGACAGGGGAGGAAGCTTTCTTT.